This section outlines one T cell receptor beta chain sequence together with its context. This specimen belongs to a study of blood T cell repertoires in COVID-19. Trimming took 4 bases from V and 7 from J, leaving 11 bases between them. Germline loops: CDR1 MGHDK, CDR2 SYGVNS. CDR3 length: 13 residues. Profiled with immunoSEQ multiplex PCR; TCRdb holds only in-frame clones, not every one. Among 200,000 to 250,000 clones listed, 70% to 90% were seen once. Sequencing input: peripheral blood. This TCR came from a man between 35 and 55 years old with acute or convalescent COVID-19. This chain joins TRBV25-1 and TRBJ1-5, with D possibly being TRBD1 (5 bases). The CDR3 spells CASSAFGGQPQHF. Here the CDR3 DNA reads TGTGCCAGCAGTGCCTTTGGGGGGCAGCCCCAGCATTTT.